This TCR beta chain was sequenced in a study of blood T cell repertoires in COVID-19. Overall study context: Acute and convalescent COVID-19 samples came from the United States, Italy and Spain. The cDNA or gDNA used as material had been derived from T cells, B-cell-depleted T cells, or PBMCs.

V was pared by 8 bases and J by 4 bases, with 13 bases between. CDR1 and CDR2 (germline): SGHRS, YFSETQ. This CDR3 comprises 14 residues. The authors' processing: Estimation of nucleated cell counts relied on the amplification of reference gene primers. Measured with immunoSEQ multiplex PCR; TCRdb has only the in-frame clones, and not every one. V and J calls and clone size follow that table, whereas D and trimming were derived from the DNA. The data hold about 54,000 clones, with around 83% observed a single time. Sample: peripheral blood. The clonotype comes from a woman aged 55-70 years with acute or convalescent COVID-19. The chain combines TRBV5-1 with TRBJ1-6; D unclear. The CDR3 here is CASTVEGYNSPLHF. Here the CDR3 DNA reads TGCGCCAGTACAGTTGAGGGATATAATTCACCCCTCCACTTT.